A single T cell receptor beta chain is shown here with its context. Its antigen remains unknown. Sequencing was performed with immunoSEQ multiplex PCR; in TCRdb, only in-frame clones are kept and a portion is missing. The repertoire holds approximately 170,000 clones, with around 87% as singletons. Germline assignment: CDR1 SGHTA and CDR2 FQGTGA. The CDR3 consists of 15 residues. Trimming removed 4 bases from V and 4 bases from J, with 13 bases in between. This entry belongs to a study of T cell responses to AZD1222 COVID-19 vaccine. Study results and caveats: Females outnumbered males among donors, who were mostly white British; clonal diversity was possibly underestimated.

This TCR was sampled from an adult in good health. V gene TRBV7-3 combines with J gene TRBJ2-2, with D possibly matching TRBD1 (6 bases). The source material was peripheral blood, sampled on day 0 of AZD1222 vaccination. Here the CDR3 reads CASSSQLQGTGELFF. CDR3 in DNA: TGTGCCAGCAGCTCCCAGCTACAGGGCACCGGGGAGCTGTTTTTT.